This T cell receptor beta chain was found in a study of blood T cell repertoires in COVID-19. About the research overall: From the United States, Italy and Spain came samples of acute and convalescent COVID-19.

TCRdb's table, derived via immunoSEQ multiplex PCR, lists solely in-frame clones and lacks some. The data show hundreds of thousands of clones, roughly 90% seen once. The CDR3 covers 16 residues. Trimming removed 6 bases at V and 4 bases at J, with 20 bases between. Germline V gene data show CDR1 as MDHEN and CDR2 as SYDVKM. Sequenced: peripheral blood. The chain uses TRBV28 and TRBJ2-3; D ambiguous. The clonotype was recovered from a woman aged 30 to 39 with COVID-19, enrolled during active disease. The CDR3 DNA reads as TGTGCCAGCAGGTCCGATAGTACAGACCTTTCAGATACGCAGTATTTT. Amino acid sequence: CASRSDSTDLSDTQYF.